This T cell receptor beta chain derives from a study of OX40 agonist ivuxolimab in advanced cancers. The assay was immunoSEQ multiplex PCR, and TCRdb's table has in-frame clones only and misses some. The sample includes 55,000 to 65,000 clones, about 90% of them seen just once. The CDR3 length is 15 residues. The V gene's germline CDR1 is KGHSH and CDR2 LQKENI. V shed 1 base, J shed 1 base, and the junction held 2 bases outside the gene matches. V is TRBV18 and J is TRBJ2-5, with TRBD2 identical over 8 bases. The sequencing here drew on CD4+ or CD8+ T cells sorted from blood, taken in a trial of the OX40 agonist ivuxolimab. This clonotype was sampled from an adult with an advanced solid tumor such as melanoma, head and neck, liver or kidney cancer. The CDR3 region has the DNA TGTGCCAGCTCACCACGTCGGGGGGGCCAAGAGACCCAGTACTTC. As protein: CASSPRRGGQETQYF.